These T cell receptor beta chains were read from a single sample in a study of identical twins. Each CDR3 protein gets one entry after TCRdb re-called the 5' RACE reads with MiXCR. The sample has 600,000 to 850,000 distinct CDR3 sequences, over 15% seen once. Another study also made use of these data, one on T cells expressing NK-cell markers.

The sequenced sample consisted of PBMCs. The receptors were sampled from a woman under 30 in good health. Both conserved end residues are part of each CDR3. Fields, in order: V gene, J gene, CDR3 protein.

v_call: TRBV7-2; j_call: TRBJ2-7; cdr3_aa: CASSLDYNTYEQYF
v_call: TRBV20-1; j_call: TRBJ2-5; cdr3_aa: CSARTDQETQYF
v_call: TRBV7-2; j_call: TRBJ2-2; cdr3_aa: CASSLVPGWGAPGELFF
v_call: TRBV12-3/TRBV12-4; j_call: TRBJ2-3; cdr3_aa: CASNSLAGSTDTQYF
v_call: TRBV7-2; j_call: TRBJ1-5; cdr3_aa: CASSLVGARNNQPQHF
v_call: TRBV29-1; j_call: TRBJ1-2; cdr3_aa: CSVPDRRYGYTF
v_call: TRBV18; j_call: TRBJ2-5; cdr3_aa: CASSPDFRAETQYF
v_call: TRBV6-5; j_call: TRBJ1-2; cdr3_aa: CASIKQGARNYGYTF
v_call: TRBV9; j_call: TRBJ2-1; cdr3_aa: CASSVVGLAGYNEQFF
v_call: TRBV3-1; j_call: TRBJ2-2; cdr3_aa: CASSQGAPGLNTGELFF
v_call: TRBV12-3/TRBV12-4; j_call: TRBJ2-5; cdr3_aa: CASSEAGFQETQYF
v_call: TRBV20-1; j_call: TRBJ2-1; cdr3_aa: CSASLAGVAYNEQFF
v_call: TRBV6-1; j_call: TRBJ2-4; cdr3_aa: CASREPDRNINIQYF
v_call: TRBV2; j_call: TRBJ2-3; cdr3_aa: CAGSTGRRTDTQYF
v_call: TRBV12-3/TRBV12-4; j_call: TRBJ2-3; cdr3_aa: CASSLSSPRTQYF
v_call: TRBV7-2; j_call: TRBJ1-2; cdr3_aa: CASSAQTGGYGYTF